The T cell receptor (beta chain) described here comes from a study of metastatic and nonmetastatic thyroid tumors (dated by TCRdb to the early 2020s). Concerning the study at large: The researchers compared repertoires between peripheral blood samples and tumor or nodule tissue samples from patients with malignant or benign thyroid disease. Study-wide conclusions, independent of this receptor: TCR beta diversity was reported as significantly higher in malignant tumors than in benign nodules, in both blood and tumor samples.

Before undergoing thyroid surgery, none of the patients had been given any kind of treatment. Using T-cell receptor beta sequencing, the researchers looked back retrospectively at clinical samples from patients, gathered between the early 2010s and the late 2010s. About this clone itself: The target of this receptor is not known. The junction and the germline gene differ at one end; a read error may be behind it.

The CDR3 sequence holds 14 residues, the cysteine and phenylalanine included. CDR3 DNA is the only sequence kept; it has 42 bases, read in frame from the first base. The germline V gene (reference sequence) specifies DFQATT as CDR1 and SNEGSKA as CDR2. The library was built by means of PCR. Sequencing instrument: Illumina HiSeq 4000. High-throughput sequencing was used to profile the TCR beta-chain CDR3 region of every patient. Turning to the authors' computational methods: Drawing on CDR3 differences between clinicopathological groups, the researchers built a classifier meant to tell apart patients with distant-metastatic papillary thyroid cancer. The Shannon index was used to measure repertoire diversity, and the Morisita-Horn index was used to measure how similar tumor and blood repertoires were. TCRdb ran its own pipeline on the public reads, namely fastp trimming at Q25 and MiXCR clone calling, and kept in-frame beta chains. None of the V and J calls come from the authors' own analysis; TCRdb made them. The sample records about 49,000 clones, approximately 20% of which are singletons. Roughly 4% of the sample goes to the ten largest clones.

Input material: blood. The clonotype originates from a female donor with papillary thyroid cancer or a benign thyroid nodule (not recorded which). Some clones in this sample may be carry-over from other donors' samples. Recombination connected TRBV20-1 to TRBJ2-3; 7 nucleotides in the junction match TRBD2. The sequenced DNA is TGCACTGCTAGAGACGTAGCGGGCACAGATACGCATTATTTT. It translates as CTARDVAGTDTHYF.